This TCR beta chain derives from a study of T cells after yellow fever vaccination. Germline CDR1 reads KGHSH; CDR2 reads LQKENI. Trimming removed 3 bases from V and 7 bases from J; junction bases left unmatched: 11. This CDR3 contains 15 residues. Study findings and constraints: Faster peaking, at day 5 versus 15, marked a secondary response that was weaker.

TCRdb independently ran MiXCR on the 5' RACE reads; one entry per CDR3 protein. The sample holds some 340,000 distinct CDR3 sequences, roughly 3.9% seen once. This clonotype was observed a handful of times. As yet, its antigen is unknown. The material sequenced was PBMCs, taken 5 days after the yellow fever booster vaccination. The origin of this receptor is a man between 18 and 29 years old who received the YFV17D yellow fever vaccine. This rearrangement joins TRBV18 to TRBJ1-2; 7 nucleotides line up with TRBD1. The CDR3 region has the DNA TGTGCCAGCTCACCGACGCAGGGGGACGCCTTTGGCTACACCTTC. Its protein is CASSPTQGDAFGYTF.